This T cell receptor beta chain was captured by sequencing in a study of Ad26.COV2.S vaccination and SARS-CoV-2 variants. About the study: Once, or twice with 56 days between doses, Ad26.COV2.S was given intramuscularly. Study-level points and caveats: Quantification of TCR breadth and depth may have yielded underestimates of total T cell responses. It was reported that spike-specific CD8+ and CD4+ T cell responses were substantially broad after vaccination.

Worth noting for this clone: Its target is not known.

This CDR3 comprises 15 residues. CDR1 is LNHDA, CDR2 SQIVND, per germline (reference sequence). Trimming left V 5 bases short and J 5 bases short, with 15 bases between. The treatment here: approximately 18 received Ad26.COV2.S at low or high dose, single or two shots; several received placebo; per-sample allocation not given. Sampling took place 63 days after the first vaccine or placebo injection. TCRdb's copy holds only in-frame clones and misses some; the assay was immunoSEQ multiplex PCR. This table has about 480,000 clones, approximately 88% appearing once. The sample consisted of peripheral blood, taken in a trial of Ad26.COV2.S vaccine versus placebo. The rearrangement uses TRBV19 and TRBJ2-2; the D is unclear. The receptor was isolated from a person between 18 and 65 years old who received the Ad26.COV2.S COVID-19 vaccine or a placebo. For the CDR3, the DNA is TGTGCCAGTAGTTCCAGTTTCGTGGTAACCGGGGAGCTGTTTTTT. As protein: CASSSSFVVTGELFF.